This T cell receptor (beta chain) is from a study of blood T cell repertoires in COVID-19. For the study at large: The samples span acute and convalescent COVID-19 from the United States, Italy and Spain.

This CDR3 contains 14 residues. Germline CDR1 SGHDT, CDR2 YYEEEE. Trimming stripped 0 bases from V and 6 bases from J, with 10 bases between. Data came from immunoSEQ multiplex PCR; TCRdb stores just in-frame clones and leaves some out. This sample has tens of thousands of clones, with 60% to 80% found just once. The V and J genes are TRBV5-6 and TRBJ2-4; D remains unclear. This TCR was sampled from a human donor in a cohort sampled during active COVID-19. The sequenced material came from peripheral blood. The CDR3 sequence: CASSLGIETNIQYF. The CDR3 DNA reads as TGTGCCAGCAGCTTGGGAATAGAAACAAACATTCAGTACTTC.